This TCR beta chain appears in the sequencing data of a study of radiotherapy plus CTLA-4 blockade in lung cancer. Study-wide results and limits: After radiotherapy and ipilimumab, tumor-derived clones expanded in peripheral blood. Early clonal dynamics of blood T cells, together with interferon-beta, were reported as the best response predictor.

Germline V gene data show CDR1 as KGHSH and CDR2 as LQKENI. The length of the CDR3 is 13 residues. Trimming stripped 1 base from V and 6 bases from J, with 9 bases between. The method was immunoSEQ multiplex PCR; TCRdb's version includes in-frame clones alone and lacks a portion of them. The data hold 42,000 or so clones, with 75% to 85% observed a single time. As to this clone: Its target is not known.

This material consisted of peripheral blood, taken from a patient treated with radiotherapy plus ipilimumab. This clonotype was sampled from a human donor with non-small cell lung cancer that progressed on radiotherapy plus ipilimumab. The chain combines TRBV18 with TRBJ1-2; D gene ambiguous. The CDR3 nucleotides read TGTGCCAGCTCACCACTCCCCCGGGATGGCTACACCTTC. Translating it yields CASSPLPRDGYTF.